Listed here are 7 T cell receptor beta chains from one sample, sequenced in a study of identical twins. From the 5' RACE reads, TCRdb called clonotypes with MiXCR, one entry per CDR3 protein. The profile shows fewer than 250,000 distinct CDR3 sequences, roughly 10% of them singletons. The sequenced sample consisted of memory (CD45RO+) T cells sorted from blood. The receptors were gathered from a young woman in good health.

This chain connects TRBV11-2 to TRBJ2-3; 9 positions agree with TRBD2. Per the germline V gene, CDR1 is SGHAT and CDR2 is FQNNGV. Trimming took 5 bases from V and 2 from J; bases not matched to a gene: 8. The CDR3 loop spans 16 amino acids. This CDR3 is CASSPLAGLFTDTQYF. CDR3 DNA sequence: TGTGCCAGCAGCCCACTAGCGGGCCTCTTCACAGATACGCAGTATTTT.

This clonotype was counted many times. The chain recombines TRBV5-1 with TRBJ2-7; TRBD2 matches 12 bases. Germline V CDR1 and CDR2: SGHRS, YFSETQ. V trimming: 3 bases; J trimming: 6 bases; junction bases outside the gene matches: 13. The length of the CDR3 is 17 residues. CDR3 protein: CASSSSNTSGRFGEQYF. The DNA for the CDR3 is TGCGCCAGCAGCTCCTCAAATACTAGCGGGAGGTTTGGCGAGCAGTACTTC.

This sequence joins TRBV23-1 and TRBJ1-6; D remains unclear. TRBV23-1 falls under the ORF class, with uncertain function. V shed 2 bases and J shed 4 bases, with 6 bases lying between them. The length of the CDR3 is 14 residues. Written as DNA, the CDR3 is TGCGCCAGCAGTCAAAGGCAGTATAATTCACCCCTCCACTTT. This encodes CASSQRQYNSPLHF.

This sequence joins TRBV12-3 or TRBV12-4 and TRBJ2-7, with TRBD1 matching over 7 bases. The CDR3 has 18 amino acids. The V segment lost 6 bases and the J segment 4 bases; nucleotides outside the gene matches: 21. The CDR3: CASSRDYWGQGVRYEQYF. The CDR3 DNA reads as TGTGCCAGCAGCCGAGATTACTGGGGGCAGGGGGTTCGTTACGAGCAGTACTTC.

The chain carries TRBV18 and TRBJ2-7, with 12 positions matching TRBD1. The V segment lost 0 bases and the J segment 6 bases; nucleotides outside the gene matches: 12. Germline CDR1 is KGHSH and CDR2 is LQKENI. CDR3 length equals 18 residues. CDR3 protein: CASSPPTGQGASGSEQYF. The CDR3 coding sequence is TGTGCCAGCTCACCACCGACGGGACAGGGGGCATCGGGGAGCGAGCAGTACTTC.

This clonotype was detected ten times or more. This chain links TRBV12-3 or TRBV12-4 with TRBJ1-4, with no clear D. Trimming cost V 7 bases and J 8 bases, with 14 bases left between them. CDR3 size: 13 residues. The CDR3 region has the DNA TGTGCCAGCAACTCTCGGCGAGGAGAAAAACTGTTTTTT. It yields the protein CASNSRRGEKLFF.

The chain recombines TRBV4-2 with TRBJ2-7, with TRBD1 matching 9 bases. Germline CDR1 is LGHNA and CDR2 is YNFKEQ. The trim removed 0 bases at V and 5 bases at J, leaving 5 bases unmatched. The CDR3 contains 15 residues. CDR3 DNA sequence: TGTGCCAGCAGCCAAGAGTACAGGGGGCTCGACGAGCAGTACTTC. Residues: CASSQEYRGLDEQYF.